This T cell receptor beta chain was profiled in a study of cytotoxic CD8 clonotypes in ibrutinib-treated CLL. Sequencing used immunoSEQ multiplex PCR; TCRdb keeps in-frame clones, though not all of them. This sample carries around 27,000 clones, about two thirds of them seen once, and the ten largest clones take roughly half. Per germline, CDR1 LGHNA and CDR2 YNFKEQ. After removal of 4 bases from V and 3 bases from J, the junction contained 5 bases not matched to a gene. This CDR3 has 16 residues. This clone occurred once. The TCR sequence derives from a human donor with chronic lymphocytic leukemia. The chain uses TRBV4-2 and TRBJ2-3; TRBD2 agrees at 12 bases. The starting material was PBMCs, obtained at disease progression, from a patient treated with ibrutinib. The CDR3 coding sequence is TGTGCCAGCAGCCCGTTACTAGCGGGGGGTACAGATACGCAGTATTTT. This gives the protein CASSPLLAGGTDTQYF.